Within the sample, the clone carrying this T cell receptor gamma chain is medium-sized. This CDR3 has 12 amino acids. V trimming: 8 bases; J trimming: 4 bases; junction bases outside the gene matches: 6. TCRdb reanalyzed the multiplex PCR reads using CATT. The sample consists of about 4,100 gamma-chain clones, about 6.5% of them appearing once. These data are taken from a study of gamma delta lymphoproliferative disorders and STAT genes. Study at large: For the delta chain, EuroClonality-NGS standard procedure was applied.

The receptor sequences were amplified from genomic DNA of peripheral blood mononuclear cells. The chain employs TRGV10 and TRGJ1 or TRGJ2. The J gene was missing in TCRdb and was found by matching the end of the DNA to germline. TRGV10 falls under the ORF class, with uncertain function. The sequenced sample consisted of blood. This clonotype was sampled from a human donor in good health. CDR3 in DNA: TGTGCTGCGTGGGATAAGTATTATAAGAAACTCTTT. As protein: CAAWDKYYKKLF.